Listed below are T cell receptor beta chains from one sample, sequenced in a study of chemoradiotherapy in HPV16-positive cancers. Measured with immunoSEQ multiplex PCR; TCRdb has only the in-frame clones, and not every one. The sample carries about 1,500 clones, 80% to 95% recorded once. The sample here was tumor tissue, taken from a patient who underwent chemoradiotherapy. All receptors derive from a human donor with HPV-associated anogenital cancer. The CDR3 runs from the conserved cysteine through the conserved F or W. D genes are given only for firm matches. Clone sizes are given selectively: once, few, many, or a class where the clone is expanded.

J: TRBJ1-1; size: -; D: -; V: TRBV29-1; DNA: TGCAGCGCCCGCCTTGGGGGCACTGAAGCTTTCTTT; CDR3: CSARLGGTEAFF
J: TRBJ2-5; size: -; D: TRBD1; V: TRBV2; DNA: TGTGCCAGCAGTTATGGACAGGGGGCAGGGGAGACCCAGTACTTC; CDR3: CASSYGQGAGETQYF
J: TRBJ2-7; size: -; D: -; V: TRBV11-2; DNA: TGTGCCAGCAGCAAGAGTACAAACTCCTACGAGCAGTACTTC; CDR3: CASSKSTNSYEQYF
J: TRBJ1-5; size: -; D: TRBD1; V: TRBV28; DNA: TGTGCCAGCAGTGGTGGGACAGGGCGTCAGCCCCAGCATTTT; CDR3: CASSGGTGRQPQHF
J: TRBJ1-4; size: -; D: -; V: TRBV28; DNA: TGTGCCAGCAGTTTACGTGGGGCGGGGAGTGAAAAACTGTTTTTT; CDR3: CASSLRGAGSEKLFF
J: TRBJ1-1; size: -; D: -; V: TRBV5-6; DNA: TGTGCCAGCAGCATCCAAGACACTGAAGCTTTCTTT; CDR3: CASSIQDTEAFF
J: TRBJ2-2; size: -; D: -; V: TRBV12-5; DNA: TGTGCTAGTGGTTTGGTAAGGATCGGGGAGCTGTTTTTT; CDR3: CASGLVRIGELFF
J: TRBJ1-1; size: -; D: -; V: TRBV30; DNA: TGTGCCTGGGATAGGACAGAAAACACTGAAGCTTTCTTT; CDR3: CAWDRTENTEAFF
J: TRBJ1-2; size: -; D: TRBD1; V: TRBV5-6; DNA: TGTGCCAGCAACCTAATGGACAGGGGGTATGGCTACACCTTC; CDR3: CASNLMDRGYGYTF
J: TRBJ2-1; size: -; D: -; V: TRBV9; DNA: TGTGCCAGCAGCGTCGGGACAAACTACAATGAGCAGTTCTTC; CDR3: CASSVGTNYNEQFF
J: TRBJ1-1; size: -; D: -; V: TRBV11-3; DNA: TGTGCCAGCAGCTTAGGGTTCAACACTGAAGCTTTCTTT; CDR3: CASSLGFNTEAFF
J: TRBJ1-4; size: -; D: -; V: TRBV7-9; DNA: TGTGCCAGCAGCTTAGCACGGGGGGAAAAACTGTTTTTT; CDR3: CASSLARGEKLFF
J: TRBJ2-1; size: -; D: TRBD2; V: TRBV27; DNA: TGTGCCAGCAGTTTCGGGACTAGCGGGAAAAATGAGCAGTTCTTC; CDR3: CASSFGTSGKNEQFF
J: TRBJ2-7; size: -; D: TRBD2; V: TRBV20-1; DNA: TGCAGTGCTAGCGGGAGGGACGAGCAGTACTTC; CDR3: CSASGRDEQYF
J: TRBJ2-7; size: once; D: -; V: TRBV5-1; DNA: TGCGCCAGCAGCCTACAAGGGCGGGGCCCCTACGAGCAGTACTTC; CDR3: CASSLQGRGPYEQYF
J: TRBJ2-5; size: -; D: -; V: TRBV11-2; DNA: TGTGCCAGCAGCTTAGCGGTAGGAGGGGAGACCCAGTACTTC; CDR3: CASSLAVGGETQYF
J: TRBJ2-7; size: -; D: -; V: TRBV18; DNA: TGTGCCAGCTCACCACGTGATCTGGGAACGGGGGAGCAGTACTTC; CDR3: CASSPRDLGTGEQYF
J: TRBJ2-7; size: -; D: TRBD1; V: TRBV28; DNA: TGTGCCAGCCTGGGACAGGGCAACACCTACGAGCAGTACTTC; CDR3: CASLGQGNTYEQYF
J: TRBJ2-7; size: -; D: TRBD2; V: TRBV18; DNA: TGTGCCAGCTCAAAGCCAGGCGGGGGGGACTACGAGCAGTACTTC; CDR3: CASSKPGGGDYEQYF
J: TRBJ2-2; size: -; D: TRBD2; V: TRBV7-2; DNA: TGTGCCAGCAGCGCGGGAACCAGACTAGCGGGATCTCACGGGGAGCTGTTTTTT; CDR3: CASSAGTRLAGSHGELFF
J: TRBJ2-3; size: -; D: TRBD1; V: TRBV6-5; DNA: TGTGCCAGCAGTCCAGGGGGTAGGTCAGATACGCAGTATTTT; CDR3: CASSPGGRSDTQYF
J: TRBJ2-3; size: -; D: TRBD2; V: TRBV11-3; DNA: TGTGCCAGCAGCTCGGGACTAGCGGGGACAAACACAGATACGCAGTATTTT; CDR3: CASSSGLAGTNTDTQYF
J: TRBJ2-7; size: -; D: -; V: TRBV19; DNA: TGTGCCAGTAGTATAATGGAGGGCCGCGAGCAGTACTTC; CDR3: CASSIMEGREQYF
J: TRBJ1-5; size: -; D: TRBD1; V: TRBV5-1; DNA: TGCGCCAGCAGCCGGACAGGGGATCGCAATCAGCCCCAGCATTTT; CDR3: CASSRTGDRNQPQHF
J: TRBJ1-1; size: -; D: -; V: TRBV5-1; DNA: TGCGCCAGCAGCGAGAGACAGAGTATGCACACTGAAGCTTTCTTT; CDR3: CASSERQSMHTEAFF
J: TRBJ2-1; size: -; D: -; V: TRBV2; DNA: TGTGCCAGCAGTGAAGGGGGCGTTAAGTTCTTC; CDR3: CASSEGGVKFF
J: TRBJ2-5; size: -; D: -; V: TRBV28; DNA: TGTGCCAGCAGTTTAGCGGGGAACCAGTACTTC; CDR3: CASSLAGNQYF
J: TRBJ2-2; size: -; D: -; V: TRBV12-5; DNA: TGTGCTAGTGGTTTGGGAAGAGACACCGGGGAGCTGTTTTTT; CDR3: CASGLGRDTGELFF
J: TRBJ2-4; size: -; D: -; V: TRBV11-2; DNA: TGTGCCAGCAGCTTATCACCGGGGTCGGACATTCAGTACTTC; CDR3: CASSLSPGSDIQYF
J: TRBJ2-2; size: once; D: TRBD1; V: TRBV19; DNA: TGTGCGGGACGACAGGGGCTTAACACCGGGGAGCTGTTTTTT; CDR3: CAGRQGLNTGELFF
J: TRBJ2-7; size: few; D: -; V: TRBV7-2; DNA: TGTGCCAGCGGATACTACGAGCAGTACTTC; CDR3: CASGYYEQYF
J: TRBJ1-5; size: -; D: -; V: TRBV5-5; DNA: TGTGCCAGCAGCCTAGGGAAACAGGGATCATGGGGCAATCAGCCCCAGCATTTT; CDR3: CASSLGKQGSWGNQPQHF
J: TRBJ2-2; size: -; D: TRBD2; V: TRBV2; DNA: TGTGCCAGCAGTGGATATCTAGCGGGAGGGGAGCTGTTTTTT; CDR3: CASSGYLAGGELFF
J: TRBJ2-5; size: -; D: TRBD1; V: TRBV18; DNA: TGTGCCAGCTCACCCGGGACAGCCGGCCAAGAGACCCAGTACTTC; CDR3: CASSPGTAGQETQYF
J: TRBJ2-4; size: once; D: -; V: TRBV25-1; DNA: TGTGCCAGCATTCTTAGTGTCCGACAGCGCGGGAACATTCAGTACTTC; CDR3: CASILSVRQRGNIQYF
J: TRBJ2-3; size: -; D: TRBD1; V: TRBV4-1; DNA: TGCGCCAGCAGCCAAGTTCTGTCCCAGGGGGCTGGCACAGATACGCAGTATTTT; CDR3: CASSQVLSQGAGTDTQYF
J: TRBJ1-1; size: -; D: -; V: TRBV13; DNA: TGTGCCAGCAGCGGGGACGAGAGAGGTGAAGCTTTCTTT; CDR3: CASSGDERGEAFF